The 17 T cell receptor beta chains presented below share a single source sample, sequenced in a study of cytomegalovirus exposure and HLA in healthy donors. Use of 60 Vbeta and 13 Jbeta primers characterized the PCR. TCRdb's copy holds only in-frame clones and misses some; the assay was immunoSEQ multiplex PCR. The sample holds over 150,000 clones, just over 75% seen once. Material for sequencing was PBMCs. These receptors were obtained from a woman in her fifties or sixties in good health and CMV-seropositive.

The chain's CDR3 is CASSPRGGAGVDTQYF. The CDR3 DNA reads as TGCGCCAGCAGCCCCCGGGGGGGAGCGGGTGTTGATACGCAGTATTTT. The chain combines TRBV5-1 with TRBJ2-3; 8 bases fit TRBD2. CDR3 length equals 16 residues. V lost 4 bases and J lost 6; bases outside the gene matches: 13. CDR1 and CDR2 (germline): SGHRS, YFSETQ.

This chain connects TRBV5-1 to TRBJ2-7, with D perhaps matching TRBD1 (5 bases). V was pared by 0 bases and J by 2 bases, with 12 bases between. From germline, CDR1 is SGHRS and CDR2 YFSETQ. The CDR3 has 15 residues. The CDR3 is CASSLEQGAAYEQYF. CDR3 bases: TGCGCCAGCAGCTTGGAGCAGGGTGCCGCCTACGAGCAGTACTTC.

The J gene is TRBJ2-1, the V gene TRBV29-1, with D perhaps matching TRBD2 (7 bases). There are 16 residues in the CDR3. The germline V and J ends were trimmed by 2 bases and 6 bases, with 20 bases remaining between them. Germline CDR1 reads SQVTM; CDR2 reads ANQGSEA. CDR3 sequence reads: CSVEPVWGGAGNEQFF. As DNA, the CDR3 is TGCAGCGTTGAACCGGTATGGGGGGGGGCCGGCAATGAGCAGTTCTTC.

This clone was seen only a few times. The chain combines TRBV29-1 with TRBJ2-5; D not resolved. Germline loops: CDR1 SQVTM, CDR2 ANQGSEA. This CDR3 is built from 12 residues. V shed 4 bases and J shed 5 bases, with 11 bases lying between them. Written as DNA, the CDR3 is TGCAGCGTTGCTACCCGCCGGGAGACCCAGTACTTC. This codes for CSVATRRETQYF.

Comments on this clone: The sample holds other DNA sequences that translate to the same CDR3. The V and J genes are TRBV9 and TRBJ2-1; 13 bases agree with TRBD2. Trimming took 2 bases from V and 7 from J; bases not matched to a gene: 3. Germline V CDR1 and CDR2: SGDLS, YYNGEE. The CDR3 runs 15 residues. This chain's CDR3 is CASSVEGLAGNEQFF. CDR3 nucleotide sequence: TGTGCCAGCAGCGTGGAGGGACTAGCGGGGAATGAGCAGTTCTTC.

Of note for this clone: The junction shows a germline mismatch at one end, possibly a read error. This chain links TRBV30 with TRBJ2-3; 9 positions match TRBD1. The CDR3 is made up of 12 amino acids. From germline, CDR1 is GTSNPN and CDR2 SVGIG (reference sequence). The CDR3: CAGDRVTDTHYF. The CDR3 coding sequence is TGTGCCGGGGACAGGGTCACAGATACGCACTATTTT.

J is TRBJ2-7 and V is TRBV27; D is uncertain. This CDR3 comprises 13 residues. CDR1 and CDR2 from the germline V gene are MNHEY and SMNVEV (reference sequence). Trimming took 8 bases from V and 3 from J, leaving 14 bases between them. CDR3 in amino acids: CASGSINSYEQYF. CDR3 DNA sequence: TGTGCCAGCGGTTCTATCAACAGCTACGAGCAGTACTTC.

The table lists this clone with a count of one. J is TRBJ1-5 and V is TRBV6-5; D is possibly TRBD1 (6 bases). Germline V gene sequence: CDR1 MNHEY, CDR2 SVGAGI. V was shortened by 6 bases and J by 4 bases, with 16 bases between the two germline ends. This CDR3 spans 15 amino acids. CDR3 nucleotide sequence: TGTGCCAGCAGCCTCTCCTTCACAGGGAATCAGCCCCAGCATTTT. Its translation: CASSLSFTGNQPQHF.

This chain joins TRBV2 and TRBJ2-1, with D possibly being TRBD2 (6 bases). Germline CDR1 SNHLY, CDR2 FYNNEI. This CDR3 contains 17 residues. V was trimmed by 4 bases and J by 0 bases, leaving 16 bases between them. The CDR3 sequence is CASSALGTGRSYNEQFF. The CDR3 nucleotides are TGTGCCAGCAGTGCCCTTGGGACTGGGCGCTCCTACAATGAGCAGTTCTTC.

This chain connects TRBV7-6 to TRBJ1-5; TRBD1 matches 9 bases. CDR1 is SGHVS and CDR2 is FNYEAQ in the germline V gene. The CDR3 covers 16 residues. V lost 8 bases and J lost 7; bases outside the gene matches: 15. The CDR3 reads CASLGQGLGFDQPQHF. The CDR3 bases are TGTGCCAGCCTGGGACAGGGCCTTGGCTTCGACCAGCCCCAGCATTTT.

This chain joins TRBV5-1 and TRBJ2-3; 15 nucleotides align to TRBD2. CDR1 is SGHRS and CDR2 is YFSETQ in the germline V gene. The CDR3 spans 17 residues. With V trimmed by 4 bases and J by 10 bases, 13 bases remained unmatched. CDR3 residues: CASSLGTSGRISVAQYF. For the CDR3, the DNA is TGCGCCAGCAGCCTAGGGACTAGCGGGAGGATTTCGGTGGCGCAGTATTTT.

This clone has only a few counts. The chain is built from TRBV11-3 and TRBJ1-1; D perhaps matches TRBD1 (5 bases). The CDR3 runs 13 residues. Trimming removed 5 bases at V and 6 bases at J, with 13 bases between. Germline V gene lookup returns CDR1 SGHNT and CDR2 YENEEA. This CDR3 is CASSRGEVAEAFF. Here the CDR3 DNA reads TGTGCCAGCAGCCGGGGGGAAGTTGCTGAAGCTTTCTTT.

The J gene is TRBJ2-5, the V gene TRBV5-4, with TRBD2 matching over 8 bases. Germline CDR1 SGHNT, CDR2 YYREEE (reference sequence). The length of the CDR3 is 14 residues. The V segment lost 4 bases and the J segment 5 bases; nucleotides outside the gene matches: 7. The CDR3 sequence is CASSIAGGGETQYF. The DNA of the CDR3 is TGTGCCAGCAGCATTGCGGGGGGAGGGGAGACCCAGTACTTC. The full variable domain, rest sourced from reference TRBV5-4 and TRBJ2-5, is ETGVTQSPTHLIKTRGQQVTLRCSSQSGHNTVSWYQQALGQGPQFIFQYYREEENGRGNFPPRFSGLQFPNYSSELNVNALELDDSALYLCASSIAGGGETQYFGPGTRLLVL.

The CDR3 sequence: CASSIRTGKEAGANVLTF. The CDR3 nucleotides read TGTGCCAGCAGTATTCGGACAGGGAAGGAGGCTGGGGCCAACGTCCTGACTTTC. The rearrangement links TRBV25-1 to TRBJ2-6; 8 bases line up with TRBD1. Germline lookup yields CDR1 MGHDK and CDR2 SYGVNS. CDR3 length: 18 amino acids. V gave up 5 bases and J gave up 2 bases; unmatched junction bases: 11.

The rearrangement links TRBV2 to TRBJ2-7; weak D call: TRBD1 (5 bases). The germline gives CDR1 SNHLY, CDR2 FYNNEI. CDR3 size: 14 residues. Trimming took 4 bases from V and 7 from J, leaving 17 bases between them. The CDR3 loop is CASSVDRGSREQYF. CDR3 sequence (DNA): TGTGCCAGCAGTGTAGATAGGGGATCACGGGAGCAGTACTTC.

This clone appeared a few times. The same CDR3 is also encoded by other DNA sequences in this sample. The genes are TRBV7-2 and TRBJ1-5, with D perhaps matching TRBD1 (6 bases). CDR3 size: 14 residues. Germline CDR1 SGHTA, CDR2 FQGNSA. Trimming took off 1 base at V and 3 bases at J, with 7 bases between the two ends. The CDR3: CASSLGTVNQPQHF. CDR3 bases: TGTGCCAGCAGCTTAGGGACAGTCAATCAGCCCCAGCATTTT.

The rearrangement uses TRBV9 and TRBJ2-7; TRBD1 matches 10 bases. The CDR3 loop spans 16 amino acids. V gave up 3 bases and J gave up 6 bases; unmatched junction bases: 12. Germline loops: CDR1 SGDLS, CDR2 YYNGEE. This CDR3 is CASSEADRGILGEQYF. CDR3 in DNA: TGTGCCAGCAGCGAGGCGGACAGGGGGATTTTGGGCGAGCAGTACTTC.